One sample yielded the 19 T cell receptor beta chains listed below, sequenced in a study of human CD8 memory T cell subsets. Production of TCR beta libraries used UMI-labeled 5' RACE as the method. TCRdb derives one entry per CDR3 protein from the 5' RACE reads, leaving out DNA. In all, the sample yields roughly 18,000 distinct CDR3 sequences. What was sequenced was CD8+ T cells from PBMCs. Receptors were obtained from a human donor in good health.

The chain combines TRBV25-1 with TRBJ1-2. Germline assignment: CDR1 MGHDK and CDR2 SYGVNS. The CDR3 totals 14 residues. CDR3 region: CASSESRTNYGYTF.

The chain carries TRBV6-2 or TRBV6-3 and TRBJ2-1; the D call from TCRdb, TRBD2, cannot be confirmed without DNA. This CDR3 comprises 13 residues. Per germline, CDR1 MNHEY and CDR2 SVGEGT. The CDR3 loop is CASRRLAHNEQFF.

The chain employs TRBV6-2 or TRBV6-3 and TRBJ1-2; the D call from TCRdb, TRBD1, cannot be confirmed without DNA. The CDR3 sequence is 13 residues long. From germline, CDR1 is MNHEY and CDR2 SVGEGT. The CDR3: CASGTGDHYGYTF.

The chain is built from TRBV6-5 and TRBJ2-1. Germline loops: CDR1 MNHEY, CDR2 SVGAGI. The CDR3 contains 14 residues. The CDR3: CASSYSGQHNEQFF.

The J gene is TRBJ2-5, the V gene TRBV7-6; TCRdb's D call, TRBD2, is unchecked because there is no DNA. The CDR3 has 15 residues. CDR1 is SGHVS and CDR2 is FNYEAQ in the germline V gene. The CDR3 sequence: CASSGLATDQETQYF.

V gene TRBV12-3 or TRBV12-4 combines with J gene TRBJ2-5; TCRdb lists TRBD2, though no DNA is available to test this call. This CDR3 contains 13 residues. CDR3 sequence reads: CASRAGGLETQYF.

This chain connects TRBV6-6 to TRBJ2-7; the D call of TRBD1 rests on TCRdb alone, since no DNA is present to check it. The germline V gene has CDR1 MNHNY and CDR2 SVGAGI (reference sequence). This CDR3 spans 15 amino acids. This CDR3 is CASSYSTGTEYEQYF.

The genes are TRBV27 and TRBJ2-4; lacking DNA, the TRBD1 call made by TCRdb goes unchecked. CDR1 MNHEY and CDR2 SMNVEV come from the germline V gene (reference sequence). This CDR3 spans 18 amino acids. CDR3 residues: CASSLSPPGRLAKNIQYF.

The chain is built from TRBV12-3 or TRBV12-4 and TRBJ2-3. The CDR3 is 14 residues long. The CDR3 loop is CASRWGRGTDTQYF.

This chain links TRBV19 with TRBJ1-1. The CDR3 extends over 12 amino acids. Germline CDR1 is LNHDA and CDR2 is SQIVND (reference sequence). Here the CDR3 reads CATKTQNTEAFF.

The chain recombines TRBV11-1 with TRBJ2-3; checking the TCRdb D call of TRBD2 is not possible without DNA. CDR1 SGHAT and CDR2 FQDESV come from the germline V gene (reference sequence). The CDR3 runs 15 residues. The CDR3 spells CASSLREEGTDTQYF. The variable domain in full, with the rest retrieved from reference TRBV11-1 and TRBJ2-3, is EAEVAQSPRYKITEKSQAVAFWCDPISGHATLYWYRQILGQGPELLVQFQDESVVDDSQLPKDRFSAERLKGVDSTLKIQPAELGDSAMYLCASSLREEGTDTQYFGPGTRLTVL.

This sequence joins TRBV19 and TRBJ1-4. This CDR3 region has 13 residues. Per germline, CDR1 LNHDA and CDR2 SQIVND (reference sequence). This CDR3 reads CASSLANYRKLFF.

The rearrangement uses TRBV29-1 and TRBJ2-1. The germline CDR1 and CDR2 sequences are SQVTM and ANQGSEA. The CDR3 contains 15 residues. The CDR3 here is CSVKSIASSYNEQFF.

The V and J genes are TRBV12-3 or TRBV12-4 and TRBJ2-7; TCRdb returns TRBD1, unconfirmable since there is no DNA. The CDR3 extends over 15 amino acids. The CDR3 is CASSLVRGGGYEQYF.

The V and J genes are TRBV7-8 and TRBJ1-1. Germline-derived CDR1 and CDR2 are SGHVS and FQNEAQ. The CDR3 runs 13 residues. CDR3 protein: CASSLFPGTEAFF.

J is TRBJ1-1 and V is TRBV7-9. The V gene's germline CDR1 is SEHNR and CDR2 FQNEAQ (reference sequence). CDR3 length: 14 residues. The CDR3 is CASSPGGANTEAFF.

The chain couples TRBV5-6 to TRBJ1-1; TCRdb's assignment of TRBD1 cannot be checked, as there is no DNA. This CDR3 has 15 amino acids. In germline, CDR1 is SGHDT, CDR2 YYEEEE. The CDR3: CASSPPAGLNTEAFF.

The CDR3 here is CASSVDGTGAPSGGYTF. The genes are TRBV9 and TRBJ1-2; absent DNA, TCRdb's TRBD1 call cannot be checked. Germline CDR1 is SGDLS and CDR2 is YYNGEE. This CDR3 has 17 amino acids.

J is TRBJ2-7 and V is TRBV5-5; the D call from TCRdb, TRBD1, cannot be confirmed without DNA. Germline V gene lookup returns CDR1 SGHKS and CDR2 YYEKEE (reference sequence). CDR3 length: 18 residues. The CDR3 region is CASSLGPQEGAYSYEQYF.